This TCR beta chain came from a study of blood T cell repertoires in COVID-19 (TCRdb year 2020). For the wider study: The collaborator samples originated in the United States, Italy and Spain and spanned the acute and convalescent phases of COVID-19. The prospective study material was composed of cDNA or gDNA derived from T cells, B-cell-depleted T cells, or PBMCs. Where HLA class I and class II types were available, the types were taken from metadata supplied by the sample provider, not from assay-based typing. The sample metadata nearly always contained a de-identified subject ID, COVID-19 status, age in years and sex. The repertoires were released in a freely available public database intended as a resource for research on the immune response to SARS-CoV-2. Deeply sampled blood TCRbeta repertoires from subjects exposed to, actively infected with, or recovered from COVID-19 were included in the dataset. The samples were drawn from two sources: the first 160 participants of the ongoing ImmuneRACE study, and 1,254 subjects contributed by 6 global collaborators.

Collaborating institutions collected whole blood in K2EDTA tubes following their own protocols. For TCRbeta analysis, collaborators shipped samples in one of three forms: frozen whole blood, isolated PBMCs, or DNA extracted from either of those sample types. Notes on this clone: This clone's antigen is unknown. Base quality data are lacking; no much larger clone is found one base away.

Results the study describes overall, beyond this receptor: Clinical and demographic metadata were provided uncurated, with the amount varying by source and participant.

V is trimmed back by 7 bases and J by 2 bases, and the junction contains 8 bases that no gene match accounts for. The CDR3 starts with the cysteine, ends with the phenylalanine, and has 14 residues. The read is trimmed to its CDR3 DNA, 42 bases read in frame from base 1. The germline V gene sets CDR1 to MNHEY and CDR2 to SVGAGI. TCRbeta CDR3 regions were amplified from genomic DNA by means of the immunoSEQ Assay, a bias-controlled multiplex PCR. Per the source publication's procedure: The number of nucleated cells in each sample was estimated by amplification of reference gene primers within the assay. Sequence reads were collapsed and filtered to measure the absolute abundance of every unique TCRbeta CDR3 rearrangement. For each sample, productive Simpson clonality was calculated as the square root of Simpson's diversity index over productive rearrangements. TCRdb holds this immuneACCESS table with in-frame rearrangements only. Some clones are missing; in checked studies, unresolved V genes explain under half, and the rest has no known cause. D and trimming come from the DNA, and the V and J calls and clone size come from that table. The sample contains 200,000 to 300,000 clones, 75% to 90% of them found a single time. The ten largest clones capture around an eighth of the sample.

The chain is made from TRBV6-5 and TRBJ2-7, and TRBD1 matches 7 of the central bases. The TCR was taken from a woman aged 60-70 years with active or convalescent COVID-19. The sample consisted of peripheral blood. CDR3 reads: CASNSAQGAYEQYF. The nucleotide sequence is TGTGCCAGCAACAGCGCCCAGGGGGCCTACGAGCAGTACTTC.